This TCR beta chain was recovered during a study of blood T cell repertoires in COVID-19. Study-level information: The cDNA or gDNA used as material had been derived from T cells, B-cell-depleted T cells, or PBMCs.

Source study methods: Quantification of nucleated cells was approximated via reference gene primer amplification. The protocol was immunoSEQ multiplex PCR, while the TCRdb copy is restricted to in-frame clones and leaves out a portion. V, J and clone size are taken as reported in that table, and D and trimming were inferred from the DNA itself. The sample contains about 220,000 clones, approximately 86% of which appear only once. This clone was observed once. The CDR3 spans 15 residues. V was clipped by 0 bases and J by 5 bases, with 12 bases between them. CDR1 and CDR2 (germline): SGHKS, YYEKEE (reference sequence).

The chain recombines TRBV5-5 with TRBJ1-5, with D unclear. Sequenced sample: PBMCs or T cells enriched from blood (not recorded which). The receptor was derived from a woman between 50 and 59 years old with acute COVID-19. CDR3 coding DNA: TGTGCCAGCAGCTTGGGGAGGGAAACTGATCAGCCCCAGCATTTT. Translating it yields CASSLGRETDQPQHF.